Below are 3 T cell receptor beta chains sequenced from a single sample in a study of blood T cell repertoires in COVID-19. Measured with immunoSEQ multiplex PCR; TCRdb has only the in-frame clones, and not every one. The sample has more than 200,000 clones, under 95% seen once; the top ten hold 1.9%. The specimen sequenced was PBMCs or T cells enriched from blood (not recorded which). These receptors originate from a woman under 30 who had recovered from COVID-19.

The chain employs TRBV7-2 and TRBJ2-1, with D perhaps matching TRBD2 (5 bases). This CDR3 is built from 16 residues. The V gene lost 0 bases and the J gene lost 2 bases, with 11 bases spanning the gap. Per the germline V gene, CDR1 is SGHTA and CDR2 is FQGNSA. DNA of the CDR3: TGTGCCAGCAGCTTAGCTCTAGCTTCAACCTACAATGAGCAGTTCTTC. Protein product: CASSLALASTYNEQFF.

The genes are TRBV5-1 and TRBJ2-3, with TRBD1 matching 7 bases. Germline-derived CDR1 and CDR2 are SGHRS and YFSETQ. The CDR3 runs to 14 residues. V lost 9 bases, J lost 3 bases, and 10 bases stayed unmatched. The CDR3 sequence is CATHEGALTDTQYF. DNA of the CDR3: TGCGCCACCCACGAGGGGGCGTTAACAGATACGCAGTATTTT. The variable domain in full, completed from reference TRBV5-1 and TRBJ2-3, reads KAGVTQTPRYLIKTRGQQVTLSCSPISGHRSVSWYQQTPGQGLQFLFEYFSETQRNKGNFPGRFSGRQFSNSRSEMNVSTLELGDSALYLCATHEGALTDTQYFGPGTRLTVL.

The rearrangement links TRBV18 to TRBJ2-7; tentatively, D is TRBD2 (6 bases). The germline V gene has CDR1 KGHSH and CDR2 LQKENI. V was pared by 0 bases and J by 2 bases, with 8 bases between. The CDR3 has 14 amino acids. In DNA form, the CDR3 reads TGTGCCAGCTCACCACCTGGGGGGACCTACGAGCAGTACTTC. It codes for CASSPPGGTYEQYF.